This T cell receptor beta chain was recorded in a study of blood T cell repertoires in COVID-19. Study-level background: From T cells, B-cell-depleted T cells, or PBMCs came the material, which was cDNA or gDNA.

Per the study methods: Using reference gene primer amplification, nucleated cell counts were estimated. The assay was immunoSEQ multiplex PCR, and TCRdb's table has in-frame clones only and misses some. The DNA was the basis for D and trimming; V, J and clone size are from that table. The data hold 300,000 to 450,000 clones, with more than 75% observed a single time. The study counted Cohort 3 donors as recovered given two negative PCRs, clearance, or symptom resolution. Germline-derived CDR1 and CDR2 are SGHTS and YDEGEE. This CDR3 spans 17 amino acids. Deletions cut 4 bases from V and 2 bases from J, with 21 bases between.

The genes are TRBV5-8 and TRBJ1-2; D might be TRBD1 (6 bases). The sequenced sample consisted of PBMCs or T cells enriched from blood (not recorded which). This sequence originates from a woman in her twenties or thirties who had recovered from COVID-19. The chain's CDR3 is CASSPEAGTPTNYGYTF. The CDR3 nucleotides are TGTGCCAGCAGCCCAGAGGCAGGGACACCCACCAACTATGGCTACACCTTC.